These 25 T cell receptor beta chains came from one sample sequenced in a study of post-analysis software for immune sequencing data. Study-wide findings and caveats: TRBV segments more frequent in patients than in controls numbered several and included TRBV5-6, TRBV5-1 and TRBV20-1.

TCR beta cDNA libraries had unique molecular identifiers. Using its own MiXCR run on the PCR reads, TCRdb lists one record per CDR3 protein. This table has roughly 200,000 distinct CDR3 sequences, about 30% appearing once. These receptors' antigens are unknown. What was sequenced was blood. The receptor source for this set is a girl aged 2-17 years with multiple sclerosis.

This clonotype showed up many times. The gene calls are TRBV12-3 or TRBV12-4 and TRBJ2-7; 9 bases align to TRBD1. The CDR3 loop spans 14 amino acids. V was pared by 6 bases and J by 4 bases, with 7 bases of the junction left unmatched. The CDR3 sequence: CASREGQGNYEQYF. CDR3 sequence (DNA): TGTGCCAGCAGGGAGGGACAGGGAAATTACGAGCAGTACTTC.

This clonotype was seen repeatedly, ten times or more. V and J are TRBV2 and TRBJ2-5; 7 nucleotides match TRBD2. With 4 bases clipped from V and 2 bases from J, the junction kept 10 bases outside the gene matches. This CDR3 region has 16 residues. In germline, CDR1 is SNHLY, CDR2 FYNNEI. The CDR3 sequence is CASSGEGLLRQETQYF. DNA of the CDR3: TGTGCCAGCAGTGGGGAGGGTCTCTTGAGGCAAGAGACCCAGTACTTC. Based on the CDR3 plus reference TRBV2 and TRBJ2-5, the full variable domain is EPEVTQTPSHQVTQMGQEVILRCVPISNHLYFYWYRQILGQKVEFLVSFYNNEISEKSEIFDDQFSVERPDGSNFTLKIRSTKLEDSAMYFCASSGEGLLRQETQYFGPGTRLLVL.

This clonotype has only a few counts. The genes are TRBV5-1 and TRBJ2-1; a weak D match, TRBD2 (5 bases). This CDR3 comprises 14 residues. Germline CDR1 is SGHRS and CDR2 is YFSETQ. With 4 bases removed from V and 4 bases from J, the gap between germline ends came to 12 bases. The CDR3 loop reads CASSPGLSYNEQFF. CDR3 nucleotide sequence: TGCGCCAGCAGCCCCGGACTTTCATACAATGAGCAGTTCTTC.

This clonotype was seen a handful of times. This chain joins TRBV6-5 and TRBJ1-5; D may be TRBD1 (5 bases). Germline assignment: CDR1 MNHEY and CDR2 SVGAGI. The CDR3 extends over 15 amino acids. V shed 0 bases and J shed 3 bases, with 9 bases lying between them. CDR3 DNA: TGTGCCAGCAGTTACTCGGGGACCCACAATCAGCCCCAGCATTTT. This translates into CASSYSGTHNQPQHF.

This chain joins TRBV6-5 and TRBJ1-4; D uncertain. This CDR3 is built from 14 residues. Germline lookup yields CDR1 MNHEY and CDR2 SVGAGI. V lost 2 bases to trimming and J lost 4 bases, with 8 bases between them. CDR3 loop: CASSYGPFNEKLFF. As DNA, the CDR3 is TGTGCCAGCAGTTACGGACCGTTTAATGAAAAACTGTTTTTT.

This chain joins TRBV20-1 and TRBJ2-7; D gene ambiguous. This CDR3 comprises 16 residues. V shed 1 base and J shed 7 bases, with 23 bases lying between them. CDR1 and CDR2 from the germline V gene are DFQATT and SNEGSKA (reference sequence). The CDR3 region is CSARGTTEYLFNEQYF. In DNA, the CDR3 is TGCAGTGCTAGAGGTACAACGGAATACCTTTTCAATGAGCAGTACTTC.

This clonotype has at least ten counts. This chain joins TRBV5-1 and TRBJ2-3; the D gene is possibly TRBD2 (6 bases). The germline CDR1 and CDR2 sequences are SGHRS and YFSETQ. The CDR3 extends over 16 amino acids. Trimming took 2 bases from V and 0 from J, leaving 13 bases between them. The CDR3 nucleotides are TGCGCCAGCAGCTTTACCCGCGGGGCTAGCACAGATACGCAGTATTTT. This sequence encodes CASSFTRGASTDTQYF.

This chain links TRBV13 with TRBJ2-5, with 8 bases matching TRBD2. Gene TRBJ2-7 matches the end of the DNA better, so the J call may be wrong. This CDR3 region has 13 residues. Germline V gene data show CDR1 as PRHDT and CDR2 as FYEKMQ (reference sequence). CDR3 loop: CASSTGLEPEQYF. CDR3 DNA: TGTGCCAGCAGCACGGGACTAGAGCCCGAGCAGTACTTC.

As DNA, the CDR3 is TGTGCCAGCAGCGACGGAGGGGGACGGCCGAACACTGAAGCTTTCTTT. Translating it yields CASSDGGGRPNTEAFF. The chain employs TRBV6-4 and TRBJ1-1; the D gene is possibly TRBD1 (6 bases). This CDR3 has 16 amino acids. CDR1 and CDR2 (germline): MRHNA, SNTAGT. Trimming removed 6 bases at V and 1 base at J, with 18 bases between.

This clonotype was seen a handful of times. The genes are TRBV28 and TRBJ2-3; D possibly corresponds to TRBD2 (5 bases). CDR1 is MDHEN and CDR2 is SYDVKM in the germline V gene. The V and J ends lost 8 bases and 6 bases respectively, with 9 bases between them. The CDR3 loop spans 11 amino acids. This CDR3 is CASLVADTQYF. CDR3 in DNA: TGTGCCAGCCTAGTAGCGGATACGCAGTATTTT.

This clonotype occurred many times. This sequence joins TRBV28 and TRBJ2-7; D unclear. Trimming stripped 6 bases from V and 6 bases from J, with 18 bases between. Germline V CDR1 and CDR2: MDHEN, SYDVKM. The CDR3 has 14 amino acids. CDR3 sequence reads: CASRPGPPGPEQYF. The CDR3, as DNA: TGTGCCAGCAGACCGGGCCCCCCGGGCCCCGAGCAGTACTTC. Full variable domain (missing parts from reference TRBV28 and TRBJ2-7): DVKVTQSSRYLVKRTGEKVFLECVQDMDHENMFWYRQDPGLGLRLIYFSYDVKMKEKGDIPEGYSVSREKKERFSLILESASTNQTSMYLCASRPGPPGPEQYFGPGTRLTVT.

At least ten counts were recorded for this clonotype. V and J are TRBV5-1 and TRBJ2-7; no firm D call. The V gene's germline CDR1 is SGHRS and CDR2 YFSETQ. The V and J ends lost 5 bases and 7 bases respectively, with 13 bases between them. The CDR3 consists of 12 residues. As DNA, the CDR3 is TGCGCCAGCAGTTACCCGTCTCAGGAGCAGTACTTC. It encodes CASSYPSQEQYF.

This clonotype was counted ten times or more. This sequence joins TRBV20-1 and TRBJ2-7, with 9 positions matching TRBD2. Germline CDR1 DFQATT, CDR2 SNEGSKA (reference sequence). CDR3 length equals 16 residues. J gave up 0 bases and V 4 bases, and 10 bases lay outside the gene matches. This CDR3 reads CSATGTSWSSSYEQYF. CDR3 nucleotide sequence: TGCAGTGCTACCGGGACTAGCTGGTCGAGCTCCTACGAGCAGTACTTC.

In its sample, this clonotype was seen a few times. The gene calls are TRBV16 and TRBJ2-7, with 7 bases lining up with TRBD1. Germline values: CDR1 KGHSY, CDR2 FQNENV. V was clipped by 0 bases and J by 2 bases; unmatched bases: 4. The CDR3 consists of 15 residues. CDR3 nucleotides: TGTGCCAGCAGCCAATCCCCGGGACAGCCCTACGAGCAGTACTTC. This codes for CASSQSPGQPYEQYF.

This chain links TRBV6-4 with TRBJ1-2, with D tentatively TRBD1 (5 bases). Germline CDR1 is MRHNA and CDR2 is SNTAGT. V was cut by 3 bases and J by 0 bases, with 11 bases left in between. The CDR3 covers 15 residues. For the CDR3, the DNA is TGTGCCAGCAGTGAAGGGGCGGTAGCTAACTATGGCTACACCTTC. This gives the protein CASSEGAVANYGYTF.

This clonotype showed up many times. The CDR3 bases are TGTGCCAGCAGCTTAGAGACAGCTAACTATGGCTACACCTTC. This codes for CASSLETANYGYTF. V is TRBV7-2 and J is TRBJ1-2; TRBD1 is a possible D gene (5 bases). The germline gives CDR1 SGHTA, CDR2 FQGNSA. The CDR3 extends over 14 amino acids. The ends were cut back, 1 base at V and 0 bases at J, with 6 bases in the middle.

Points on this clonotype: Given a much more abundant clone one base away, this may be a read error. The V call is TRBV4-1, the J call TRBJ1-2; a weak D match, TRBD1 (5 bases). CDR1 is MGHRA and CDR2 is YSYEKL in the germline V gene. This CDR3 region has 17 residues. Trimming removed 4 bases at V and 0 bases at J, with 18 bases between. CDR3 in DNA: TGCGCCAGCAGCCCCACTACCGGGGCAATCGCTAACTATGGCTACACCTTC. It encodes CASSPTTGAIANYGYTF.

This clonotype showed up just a few times. The chain has TRBV5-1 and TRBJ2-2, with D possibly being TRBD2 (5 bases). CDR3 size: 15 residues. V lost 3 bases and J lost 1, with 10 bases in between. Germline CDR1 SGHRS, CDR2 YFSETQ. The CDR3 here is CASSYGGGNTGELFF. CDR3 nucleotide sequence: TGCGCCAGCAGCTATGGTGGAGGGAACACCGGGGAGCTGTTTTTT.

The chain joins TRBV28 to TRBJ2-1; the match to TRBD2 covers 13 bases. V gave up 6 bases and J gave up 4 bases; unmatched junction bases: 3. Germline V gene lookup returns CDR1 MDHEN and CDR2 SYDVKM. The CDR3 totals 15 residues. CDR3 in DNA: TGTGCCAGCAGGGGGACTAGCGGGATATACAATGAGCAGTTCTTC. Protein: CASRGTSGIYNEQFF.

This sequence joins TRBV12-3 or TRBV12-4 and TRBJ1-4, with a tentative D call TRBD1 (5 bases). The germline V and J ends were trimmed by 6 bases and 7 bases, with 15 bases remaining between them. The CDR3 is made up of 14 amino acids. DNA for the CDR3: TGTGCCAGCAGCCGCCCCGGGGACGGTGAAAAACTGTTTTTT. This translates into CASSRPGDGEKLFF.

This chain joins TRBV12-3 or TRBV12-4 and TRBJ1-5; a weak D match, TRBD1 (6 bases). The V end lost 5 bases, the J end lost 2 bases, and 16 bases lay between the germline ends. The CDR3 runs 16 residues. CDR3 coding DNA: TGTGCCAGCAGTGGACGGGGGGCTAGGGGCAATCAGCCCCAGCATTTT. Translation gives CASSGRGARGNQPQHF.

This clonotype was counted at least ten times. V is TRBV6-6 and J is TRBJ2-7, with 9 bases matching TRBD1. Germline V gene lookup returns CDR1 MNHNY and CDR2 SVGAGI (reference sequence). With V trimmed by 5 bases and J by 0 bases, 5 bases remained unmatched. The CDR3 extends over 15 amino acids. The CDR3 nucleotides are TGTGCCAGCAGTCCGACAGGGGGGGACTCCTACGAGCAGTACTTC. Protein sequence: CASSPTGGDSYEQYF.

The table lists this clonotype with a count of one. A single base separates this from a much larger clone, so it may be a read error. The chain has TRBV5-6 and TRBJ2-7; D unclear. The germline V gene encodes CDR1 SGHDT and CDR2 YYEEEE. Between the trimmed V and J ends, which lost 0 bases and 7 bases, there was a span of 26 bases. This CDR3 comprises 18 residues. The CDR3 DNA follows: TGTGCCAGCAGCTTGGCTCTGTATTTGGGCTCCCAAAGGGATGAGCAGTACTTC. Its protein product is CASSLALYLGSQRDEQYF.

With regard to this clonotype: A much larger clone lies a single base off, so this may be a read error. CDR3 region: CSANSGGAGNEQYF. In DNA, the CDR3 is TGCAGTGCCAATAGCGGGGGGGCGGGGAATGAGCAGTACTTC. The chain is built from TRBV20-1 and TRBJ2-5; 11 nucleotides line up with TRBD2. The V and J ends lost 6 bases and 11 bases, in that order; junction bases with no gene match: 14. CDR1 is DFQATT and CDR2 is SNEGSKA in the germline V gene (reference sequence). This CDR3 has 14 amino acids.

The genes are TRBV11-2 and TRBJ2-1, with D uncertain. The CDR3 spans 16 residues. CDR1 SGHAT and CDR2 FQNNGV come from the germline V gene. V lost 0 bases to trimming and J lost 0 bases, with 9 bases between them. The chain's CDR3 is CASSLDWRSSYNEQFF. The CDR3 DNA sequence: TGTGCCAGCAGCTTAGATTGGCGGAGCTCCTACAATGAGCAGTTCTTC.